Listed below are T cell receptor beta chains from one sample, sequenced in a study of T-cell memory formation after mild COVID-19. MiXCR, run by TCRdb on the 5' RACE reads, gives a single entry per CDR3 protein. The sample carries around 150,000 distinct CDR3 sequences, roughly 31% recorded once. Sequenced input: PBMCs or a T cell subset sorted from them (not recorded which). The origin of the receptors is an adult woman who had mild COVID-19 (a few samples of this study predate the infection). Cell type and time point are not known. CDR3s leave out the opening cysteine and the closing phenylalanine or tryptophan. The order of the fields is V gene, CDR3 protein.

v_call: TRBV14
cdr3_aa: ASRPSQGGEQF

v_call: TRBV12-3/TRBV12-4
cdr3_aa: ASSLRETPYNEQF

v_call: TRBV15
cdr3_aa: ATSREGTSIYEQY

v_call: TRBV4-1
cdr3_aa: ASGGLAGAADTQY

v_call: TRBV7-9
cdr3_aa: ASSPPSGRDTDTQY

v_call: TRBV3-1
cdr3_aa: ASSQDSGTSFRNEQF

v_call: TRBV24-1
cdr3_aa: ATSDRGQGASTGELF

v_call: TRBV5-1
cdr3_aa: ASSSVETDTQY

v_call: TRBV23-1
cdr3_aa: ASSLPRRSMNTEAF

v_call: TRBV18
cdr3_aa: ASSPDREVRFRQY

v_call: TRBV20-1
cdr3_aa: SARRGASGAGELF

v_call: TRBV7-3
cdr3_aa: ASSSLATGEQY

v_call: TRBV12-3/TRBV12-4
cdr3_aa: ARERWGTIYEQY

v_call: TRBV20-1
cdr3_aa: SARGPTPQNEQY

v_call: TRBV19
cdr3_aa: ASSIGSGGLNNQPQH

v_call: TRBV6-4
cdr3_aa: ASRDIAGGSDTQY

v_call: TRBV29-1
cdr3_aa: SVDMGLAAYNEQF

v_call: TRBV12-3/TRBV12-4
cdr3_aa: ASSLGSLGRGWVTEAF

v_call: TRBV5-1
cdr3_aa: ASTEQSLNTGELF

v_call: TRBV5-1
cdr3_aa: ASSSTYSPSSGNTIY

v_call: TRBV2
cdr3_aa: ASRMEGLRDYGYT

v_call: TRBV7-2
cdr3_aa: ASSLGGQRTWTQY

v_call: TRBV25-1
cdr3_aa: ASSVSGTRYGYT

v_call: TRBV7-8
cdr3_aa: ASTPTGAGGGTEAF

v_call: TRBV7-6
cdr3_aa: ASSPLPGQSYEQY

v_call: TRBV10-3
cdr3_aa: AISELRTAQETQY

v_call: TRBV5-1
cdr3_aa: ASSLVPGAGTGELF

v_call: TRBV11-2
cdr3_aa: ASSLWGTGSSYEQY

v_call: TRBV10-3
cdr3_aa: ATWQGAYEQY

v_call: TRBV2
cdr3_aa: ASSLAASTGELF

v_call: TRBV3-1
cdr3_aa: ASSPRTLSTDTQY

v_call: TRBV9
cdr3_aa: ASSVDPLAGGPRF

v_call: TRBV11-1
cdr3_aa: ASSPNTGAEQY

v_call: TRBV11-3
cdr3_aa: ASSSRAPSSYEQY

v_call: TRBV30
cdr3_aa: ARRSTAQETQY

v_call: TRBV5-1
cdr3_aa: ASSPGQQSNEQF

v_call: TRBV12-3/TRBV12-4
cdr3_aa: ASTQELAGRAQQF

v_call: TRBV29-1
cdr3_aa: SVEDPQGWYTEAF

v_call: TRBV6-5
cdr3_aa: ASSYSSRIYGYT

v_call: TRBV24-1
cdr3_aa: ATSDHTGRGYEQY

v_call: TRBV29-1
cdr3_aa: SAPDNQGTEQF

v_call: TRBV7-2
cdr3_aa: ASSLGWGPNSPLH

v_call: TRBV24-1
cdr3_aa: ATSDPTDAGNTGELF

v_call: TRBV7-3
cdr3_aa: ASTSRDSYGYT

v_call: TRBV5-1
cdr3_aa: ASSSGVSQETQY

v_call: TRBV4-1
cdr3_aa: ASSRREEETQY

v_call: TRBV4-2
cdr3_aa: ASSQSAGAAFYNEQF

v_call: TRBV3-1
cdr3_aa: ASSPRWGRSSTDTQY

v_call: TRBV5-6
cdr3_aa: ASSLWGDRADTQY

v_call: TRBV7-6
cdr3_aa: ASDHGTLEETQY

v_call: TRBV2
cdr3_aa: ASSAGDTYNSPLH

v_call: TRBV29-1
cdr3_aa: SVDRAQRGGYT

v_call: TRBV7-3
cdr3_aa: ASSSLNRGNEKLF

v_call: TRBV15
cdr3_aa: ATSRDGRPQH

v_call: TRBV5-8
cdr3_aa: ASSLYAGVGGELF